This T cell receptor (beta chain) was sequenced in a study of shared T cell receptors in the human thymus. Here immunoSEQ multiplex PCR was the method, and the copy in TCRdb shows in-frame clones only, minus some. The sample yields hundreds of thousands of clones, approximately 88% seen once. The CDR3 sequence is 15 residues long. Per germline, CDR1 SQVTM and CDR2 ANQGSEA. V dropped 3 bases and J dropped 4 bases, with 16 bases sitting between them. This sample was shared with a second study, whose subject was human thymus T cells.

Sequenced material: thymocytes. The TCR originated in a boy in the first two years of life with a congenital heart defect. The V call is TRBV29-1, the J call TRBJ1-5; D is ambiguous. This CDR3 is CSVDNSLAKNQPQHF. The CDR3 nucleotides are TGCAGCGTTGATAACAGTTTGGCAAAAAATCAGCCCCAGCATTTT.